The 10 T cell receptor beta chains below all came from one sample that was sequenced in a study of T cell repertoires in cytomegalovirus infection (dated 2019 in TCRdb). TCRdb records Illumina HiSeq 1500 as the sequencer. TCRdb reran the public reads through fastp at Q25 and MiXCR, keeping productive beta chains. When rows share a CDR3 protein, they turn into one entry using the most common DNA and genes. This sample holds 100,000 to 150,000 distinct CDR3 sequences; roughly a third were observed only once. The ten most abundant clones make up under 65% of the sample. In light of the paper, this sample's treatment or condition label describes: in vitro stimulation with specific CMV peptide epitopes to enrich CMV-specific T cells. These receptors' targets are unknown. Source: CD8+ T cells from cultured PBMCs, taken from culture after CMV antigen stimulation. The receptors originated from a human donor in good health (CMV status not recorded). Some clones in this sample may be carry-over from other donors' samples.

CDR3 sequence reads: CASSLQQSLYGYTF. DNA of the CDR3: TGTGCCAGCAGTCTACAACAGAGTCTCTATGGCTACACCTTC. The chain joins TRBV12-3 or TRBV12-4 to TRBJ1-2; no clear D. The CDR3 runs 14 residues. The germline V and J ends were trimmed by 5 bases and 4 bases, with 14 bases remaining between them.

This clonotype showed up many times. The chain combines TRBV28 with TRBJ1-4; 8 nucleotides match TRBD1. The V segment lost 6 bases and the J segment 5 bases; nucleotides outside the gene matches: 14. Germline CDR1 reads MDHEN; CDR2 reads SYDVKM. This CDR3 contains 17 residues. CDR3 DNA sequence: TGTGCCAGCAGCCCGACCGGGACAGGCGCGTCCAATGAAAAACTGTTTTTT. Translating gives CASSPTGTGASNEKLFF.

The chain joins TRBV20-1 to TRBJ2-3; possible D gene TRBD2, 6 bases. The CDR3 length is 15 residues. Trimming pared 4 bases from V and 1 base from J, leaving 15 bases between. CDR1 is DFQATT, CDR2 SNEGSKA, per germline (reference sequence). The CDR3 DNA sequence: TGCAGTGCTAATTCCGGGACTCACCGCACAGATACGCAGTATTTT. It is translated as CSANSGTHRTDTQYF.

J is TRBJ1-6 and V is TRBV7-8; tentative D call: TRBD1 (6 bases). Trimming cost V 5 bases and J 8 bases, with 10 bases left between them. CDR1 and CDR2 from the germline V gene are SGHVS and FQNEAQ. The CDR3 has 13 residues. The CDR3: CASSHRAYSPLHF. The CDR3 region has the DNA TGTGCCAGCAGCCACAGGGCGTATTCACCCCTCCACTTT.

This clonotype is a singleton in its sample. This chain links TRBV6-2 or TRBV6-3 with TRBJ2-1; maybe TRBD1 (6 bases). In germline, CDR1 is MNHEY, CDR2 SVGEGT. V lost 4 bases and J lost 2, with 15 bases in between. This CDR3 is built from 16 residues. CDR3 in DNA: TGTGCCAGCAGTTCAAATACCGGGACACCCTACAATGAGCAGTTCTTC. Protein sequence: CASSSNTGTPYNEQFF.

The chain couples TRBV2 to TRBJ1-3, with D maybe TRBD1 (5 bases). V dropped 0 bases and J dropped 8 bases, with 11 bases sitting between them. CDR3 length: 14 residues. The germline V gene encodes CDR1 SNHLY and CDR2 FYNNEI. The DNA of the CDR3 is TGTGCCAGCAGTGAAGCTGGGACCCCAGACACCATATATTTT. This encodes CASSEAGTPDTIYF.

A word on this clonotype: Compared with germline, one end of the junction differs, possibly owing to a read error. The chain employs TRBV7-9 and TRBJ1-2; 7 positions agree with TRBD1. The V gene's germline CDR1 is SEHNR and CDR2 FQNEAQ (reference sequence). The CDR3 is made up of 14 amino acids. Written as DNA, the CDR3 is TGTGCCAGCAGTTTAGGCACAGGGGAGGATGGCTACACCTTC. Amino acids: CASSLGTGEDGYTF.

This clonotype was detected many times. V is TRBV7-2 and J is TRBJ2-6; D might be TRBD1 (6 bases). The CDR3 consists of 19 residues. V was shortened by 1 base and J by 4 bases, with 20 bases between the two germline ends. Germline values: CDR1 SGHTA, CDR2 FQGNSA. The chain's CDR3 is CASSLGGLLMRPGANVLTF. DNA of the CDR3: TGTGCCAGCAGCTTAGGGGGGCTTTTGATGCGGCCAGGGGCCAACGTCCTGACTTTC.

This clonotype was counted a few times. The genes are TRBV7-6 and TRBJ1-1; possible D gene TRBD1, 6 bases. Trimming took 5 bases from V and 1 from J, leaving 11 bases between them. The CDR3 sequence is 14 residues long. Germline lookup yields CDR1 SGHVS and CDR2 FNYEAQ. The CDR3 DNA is TGTGCCAGCAGCCGAGGACAGCAGAACACTGAAGCTTTCTTT. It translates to CASSRGQQNTEAFF.

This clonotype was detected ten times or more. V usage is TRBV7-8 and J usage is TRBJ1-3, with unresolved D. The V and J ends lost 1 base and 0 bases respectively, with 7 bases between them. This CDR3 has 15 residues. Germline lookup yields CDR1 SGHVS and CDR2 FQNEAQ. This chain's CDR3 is CASSLGGTSGNTIYF. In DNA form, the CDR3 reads TGTGCCAGCAGCTTAGGCGGCACCTCTGGAAACACCATATATTTT.